The clone carrying this T cell receptor beta chain was observed a handful of times. The second PCR ran 7 to 11 cycles with a sample-barcoded 5' primer and J-beta primers. TCRdb processed the 5' RACE reads anew with MiXCR; each CDR3 protein has one entry. The sample yields around 820,000 distinct CDR3 sequences, approximately 25% seen once. V lost 8 bases, J lost 5 bases, and 14 bases stayed unmatched. CDR3 length: 15 amino acids. CDR1 LNHNV and CDR2 YYDKDF come from the germline V gene (reference sequence). This specimen comes from a study of blood T cells in healthy people across ages. This sample was also put to use in a study of T cells of mothers and their children.

This chain connects TRBV15 to TRBJ2-5, with 7 bases lining up with TRBD2. What was sequenced was blood. The clonotype was recovered from a boy between 5 and 17 years old in good health. CDR3 region: CATQDDQRDRETQYF. CDR3 sequence (DNA): TGTGCCACCCAAGACGACCAGCGGGATCGTGAGACCCAGTACTTC.